The 30 T cell receptor beta chains given below trace back to one sample, sequenced in a study of blood T cell repertoires in COVID-19. Clones were sequenced by immunoSEQ multiplex PCR, and TCRdb holds only the in-frame ones, with some missing. The table has about 300,000 clones, approximately 90% seen once; the top ten hold about 4.6%. The specimen was PBMCs or T cells enriched from blood (not recorded which). These receptors were taken from a man aged 25 to 45 who had recovered from COVID-19.

The chain recombines TRBV27 with TRBJ1-2; 7 nucleotides align to TRBD1. This CDR3 comprises 11 residues. Losses at the gene ends were 8 bases for V and 7 bases for J; bases not matched to a gene: 4. Germline V CDR1 and CDR2: MNHEY, SMNVEV (reference sequence). The CDR3 region is CASSRGSGYTF. Here the CDR3 DNA reads TGTGCCAGCTCCAGGGGGTCTGGCTACACCTTC.

The CDR3 nucleotides are TGTGCCAGCAGCTTGGCCAATGGAGCGGGCGGGGATACGCAGTATTTT. Translating it yields CASSLANGAGGDTQYF. The chain uses TRBV5-4 and TRBJ2-3, with a tentative D call TRBD2 (6 bases). The CDR3 extends over 16 amino acids. CDR1 SGHNT and CDR2 YYREEE come from the germline V gene (reference sequence). Between the trimmed V and J ends, which lost 0 bases and 6 bases, there was a span of 17 bases.

The chain joins TRBV29-1 to TRBJ1-1; the D is unclear. The CDR3 extends over 11 amino acids. CDR1 and CDR2 (germline): SQVTM, ANQGSEA. Deletions cut 7 bases from V and 3 bases from J, with 9 bases between. CDR3 residues: CSAVRDTEAFF. CDR3 bases: TGCAGCGCCGTGAGAGACACTGAAGCTTTCTTT. Full variable domain (rest looked up from reference TRBV29-1 and TRBJ1-1): SAVISQKPSRDICQRGTSLTIQCQVDSQVTMMFWYRQQPGQSLTLIATANQGSEATYESGFVIDKFPISRPNLTFSTLTVSNMSPEDSSIYLCSAVRDTEAFFGQGTRLTVV.

CDR3 region: CASSRTGADTQYF. The CDR3 bases are TGTGCCAGTAGTAGGACAGGGGCCGATACGCAGTATTTT. The chain combines TRBV19 with TRBJ2-3; TRBD1 agrees at 9 bases. Per the germline V gene, CDR1 is LNHDA and CDR2 is SQIVND (reference sequence). This CDR3 region has 13 residues. Trimming took 4 bases from V and 6 from J; bases not matched to a gene: 2.

The V call is TRBV7-9, the J call TRBJ2-1; D remains ambiguous. Between the trimmed V and J ends, which lost 1 base and 0 bases, there was a span of 7 bases. CDR3 length: 15 amino acids. From germline, CDR1 is SEHNR and CDR2 FQNEAQ (reference sequence). For the CDR3, the DNA is TGTGCCAGCAGCTTAGGACACAACTCCTACAATGAGCAGTTCTTC. Its translation: CASSLGHNSYNEQFF.

The chain combines TRBV7-2 with TRBJ2-1, with D maybe TRBD2 (6 bases). Germline CDR1 and CDR2: SGHTA and FQGNSA. V was shortened by 1 base and J by 5 bases, with 12 bases between the two germline ends. This CDR3 is built from 15 residues. In DNA, the CDR3 is TGTGCCAGCAGCTTAGGCCTAGCGCCCCACAATGAGCAGTTCTTC. Its translation: CASSLGLAPHNEQFF.

This clone was observed once. The chain couples TRBV5-1 to TRBJ2-5, with no clear D. V lost 0 bases, J lost 1 base, and 13 bases lay in between. The V gene's germline CDR1 is SGHRS and CDR2 YFSETQ. The length of the CDR3 is 16 residues. The CDR3 region is CASSLAIPSVQETQYF. For the CDR3, the DNA is TGCGCCAGCAGCTTGGCAATACCCTCGGTCCAAGAGACCCAGTACTTC.

This chain uses TRBV27 with TRBJ2-1; 15 positions match TRBD2. Germline V gene sequence: CDR1 MNHEY, CDR2 SMNVEV (reference sequence). V lost 5 bases and J lost 4; bases outside the gene matches: 9. This CDR3 has 18 amino acids. CDR3 coding DNA: TGTGCCAGCAGTACCGGACTAGCGGGAGGGCCGGGTTACAATGAGCAGTTCTTC. It specifies CASSTGLAGGPGYNEQFF.

The chain joins TRBV6-1 to TRBJ2-4; 9 positions match TRBD1. The CDR3 has 14 residues. CDR1 and CDR2 from the germline V gene are MNHNS and SASEGT. V shed 1 base and J 5 bases; nucleotides not matched to a gene: 0. DNA of the CDR3: TGTGCCAGCAGTGAAGACAGGGGGCAAAACATTCAGTACTTC. It translates to CASSEDRGQNIQYF.

The V call is TRBV27, the J call TRBJ1-1; D perhaps matches TRBD1 (6 bases). This CDR3 has 15 amino acids. The ends were cut back, 0 bases at V and 4 bases at J, with 12 bases in the middle. Germline lookup yields CDR1 MNHEY and CDR2 SMNVEV (reference sequence). CDR3 region: CASSLSPQGRTEAFF. The CDR3 region has the DNA TGTGCCAGCAGTTTATCCCCCCAGGGGCGCACTGAAGCTTTCTTT.

This chain links TRBV18 with TRBJ2-4; the D gene is possibly TRBD1 (5 bases). The length of the CDR3 is 17 residues. V was trimmed by 3 bases and J by 1 base, leaving 16 bases between them. Germline lookup yields CDR1 KGHSH and CDR2 LQKENI. The CDR3 nucleotides are TGTGCCAGCTCACCTAGCAAGCAGGGTTCGGCCAAAAACATTCAGTACTTC. The encoded protein is CASSPSKQGSAKNIQYF. The full variable domain, its missing parts supplied by reference TRBV18 and TRBJ2-4, is NAGVMQNPRHLVRRRGQEARLRCSPMKGHSHVYWYRQLPEEGLKFMVYLQKENIIDESGMPKERFSAEFPKEGPSILRIQQVVRGDSAAYFCASSPSKQGSAKNIQYFGAGTRLSVL.

The chain couples TRBV4-1 to TRBJ2-4; tentative D call: TRBD1 (6 bases). This CDR3 is 14 amino acids long. Trimming cost V 5 bases and J 3 bases, with 11 bases left between them. The germline CDR1 and CDR2 sequences are MGHRA and YSYEKL. The CDR3 DNA reads as TGCGCCAGCAGCGCACGGGACATCAAAAACATTCAGTACTTC. This codes for CASSARDIKNIQYF.

V usage is TRBV5-1 and J usage is TRBJ2-2; D possibly corresponds to TRBD1 (5 bases). The V and J ends lost 4 bases and 1 base respectively, with 8 bases between them. This CDR3 has 14 residues. Germline lookup yields CDR1 SGHRS and CDR2 YFSETQ. In DNA form, the CDR3 reads TGCGCCAGCAGCCCCGGACAGAACACCGGGGAGCTGTTTTTT. It specifies CASSPGQNTGELFF.

This chain joins TRBV2 and TRBJ2-7; 9 bases are a match to TRBD1. V was clipped by 9 bases and J by 5 bases; unmatched bases: 14. The CDR3 length is 15 residues. Germline V CDR1 and CDR2: SNHLY, FYNNEI. Written as DNA, the CDR3 is TGTGCCAGGGCGGAGGGACAGGGAAAATTCCACGAGCAGTACTTC. This sequence encodes CARAEGQGKFHEQYF.

A remark on this clone: Other DNA variants within this sample encode the same CDR3. This chain links TRBV6-5 with TRBJ1-1, with TRBD1 matching 8 bases. V shed 2 bases, J shed 1 base, and the junction held 3 bases outside the gene matches. Germline V CDR1 and CDR2: MNHEY, SVGAGI. The CDR3 length is 15 residues. The chain's CDR3 is CASSYDRGQNTEAFF. The CDR3 DNA reads TGTGCCAGCAGTTACGACAGGGGCCAGAACACTGAAGCTTTCTTT.

This clone was seen a handful of times. The V and J genes are TRBV4-1 and TRBJ1-2; no reliable D call. The CDR3 covers 16 residues. V lost 1 base and J 8 bases, leaving 20 bases between the germline ends. Germline CDR1 is MGHRA and CDR2 is YSYEKL. This CDR3 is CASSQGHSSSREGYTF. The CDR3 nucleotides read TGCGCCAGCAGCCAAGGACATTCATCCTCCAGAGAGGGCTACACCTTC.

The rearrangement links TRBV21-1 to TRBJ2-7; TRBD2, the table's D call, lacks a check against the DNA. TRBV21-1 is annotated as a pseudogene. The CDR3 totals 15 residues. The CDR3 is CASSVLWTRAYEQYF. CDR3 in DNA: TGTGCCAGCAGCGTTTTGTGGACTAGAGCCTACGAGCAGTACTTC.

The chain carries TRBV7-2 and TRBJ2-1; 13 positions match TRBD2. Germline V gives CDR1 SGHTA, CDR2 FQGNSA. V dropped 5 bases and J dropped 4; count of bases not matched to a gene: 2. The CDR3 has 15 amino acids. This chain's CDR3 is CASSRGLAGYNEQFF. The CDR3, as DNA: TGTGCCAGCAGCCGGGGACTAGCGGGGTACAATGAGCAGTTCTTC.

This chain connects TRBV4-1 to TRBJ1-2; 7 nucleotides agree with TRBD1. CDR1 MGHRA and CDR2 YSYEKL come from the germline V gene. The J segment lost 4 bases and the V segment lost 9 bases, leaving 8 bases of the junction unmatched. This CDR3 has 13 residues. The CDR3 region has the DNA TGCGCCAGTCAGTCCGGGACAGCCTATGGCTACACCTTC. It yields the protein CASQSGTAYGYTF.

V and J are TRBV7-8 and TRBJ1-2; the D gene is possibly TRBD1 (6 bases). V shed 4 bases and J shed 7 bases, with 16 bases lying between them. The germline CDR1 and CDR2 sequences are SGHVS and FQNEAQ. The CDR3 consists of 14 residues. CDR3: CASSSTGLEVGYTF. The CDR3, as DNA: TGTGCCAGCAGCTCGACAGGCCTGGAGGTTGGCTACACCTTC.

This clone occurred once. The chain carries TRBV7-9 and TRBJ1-2; 7 positions match TRBD1. CDR3 length equals 15 residues. V lost 5 bases, J lost 6 bases, and 12 bases stayed unmatched. In germline, CDR1 is SEHNR, CDR2 FQNEAQ (reference sequence). The chain's CDR3 is CASSPRQGGRDGYTF. CDR3 in DNA: TGTGCCAGCAGCCCCCGACAGGGCGGACGGGATGGCTACACCTTC.

This clone was counted only a few times. The genes are TRBV6-5 and TRBJ2-1; 7 bases map to TRBD2. This CDR3 has 15 residues. CDR1 is MNHEY and CDR2 is SVGAGI in the germline V gene. The ends lost 7 bases at V and 4 bases at J; junction bases unmatched: 10. CDR3 bases: TGTGCCAGCACCGCCCGGGCGGGGGAGTACAATGAGCAGTTCTTC. The encoded protein is CASTARAGEYNEQFF.

The chain has TRBV6-2 or TRBV6-3 and TRBJ2-3; 11 positions agree with TRBD2. Germline V lookup: CDR1 MNHEY, CDR2 SVGEGT. Trimming at V came to 2 bases and at J to 1 base, leaving 8 bases not matched to a gene. CDR3 size: 18 residues. The CDR3 sequence: CASSYSSTSGDRTDTQYF. The CDR3 DNA is TGTGCCAGCAGTTACAGCTCGACTAGCGGGGACCGCACAGATACGCAGTATTTT.

This chain connects TRBV9 to TRBJ2-2, with 10 bases identical to TRBD2. Germline-derived CDR1 and CDR2 are SGDLS and YYNGEE. The CDR3 has 20 amino acids. The V and J ends lost 3 bases and 5 bases, in that order; junction bases with no gene match: 19. The chain's CDR3 is CASSAPGGMSSGGGTGELFF. The CDR3 DNA reads TGTGCCAGCAGCGCCCCCGGGGGGATGTCTAGCGGGGGAGGGACCGGGGAGCTGTTTTTT.

This chain uses TRBV25-1 with TRBJ2-5; 7 nucleotides match TRBD2. Germline V gives CDR1 MGHDK, CDR2 SYGVNS. The CDR3 is 13 residues long. The V segment lost 7 bases and the J segment 5 bases; nucleotides outside the gene matches: 7. CDR3 protein: CASKSAGEETQYF. The DNA for the CDR3 is TGTGCCAGCAAGTCGGCGGGGGAGGAGACCCAGTACTTC.

This clone was detected a few times. This sequence joins TRBV4-1 and TRBJ1-1; D possibly corresponds to TRBD1 (5 bases). CDR3 length equals 16 residues. Between the trimmed V and J ends, which lost 0 bases and 2 bases, there was a span of 13 bases. CDR1 MGHRA and CDR2 YSYEKL come from the germline V gene. The CDR3 spells CASSQDLRVLNTEAFF. CDR3 sequence (DNA): TGCGCCAGCAGCCAAGATCTCAGGGTGTTAAACACTGAAGCTTTCTTT.

V usage is TRBV18 and J usage is TRBJ1-2; no clear D. The length of the CDR3 is 13 residues. CDR1 is KGHSH and CDR2 is LQKENI in the germline V gene. V was shortened by 3 bases and J by 4 bases, with 9 bases between the two germline ends. As DNA, the CDR3 is TGTGCCAGCTCACCCGCAGTCGCCTATGGCTACACCTTC. Translation gives CASSPAVAYGYTF.

This clone was counted once. The genes are TRBV5-1 and TRBJ2-1, with a weak D call TRBD1 (6 bases). CDR1 and CDR2 (germline): SGHRS, YFSETQ. This CDR3 is built from 15 residues. Between the trimmed V and J ends, which lost 7 bases and 7 bases, there was a span of 21 bases. CDR3 DNA: TGCGCCAGCGGACGACAGGATCCCGAATGGAATGAGCAGTTCTTC. This encodes CASGRQDPEWNEQFF.

The V call is TRBV24-1, the J call TRBJ1-5; D not resolved. Looked up from germline, CDR1 is KGHDR and CDR2 is SFDVKD. The CDR3 spans 16 residues. The V and J ends lost 2 bases and 2 bases respectively, with 12 bases between them. CDR3 region: CATSDSGRKGNQPQHF. CDR3 in DNA: TGTGCCACCAGTGATTCTGGCAGAAAAGGCAATCAGCCCCAGCATTTT.

This chain joins TRBV11-2 and TRBJ1-4; D unclear. Germline assignment: CDR1 SGHAT and CDR2 FQNNGV. This CDR3 contains 13 residues. V lost 0 bases and J lost 6, with 5 bases in between. Written as DNA, the CDR3 is TGTGCCAGCAGCTTAGATTTCGATGAAAAACTGTTTTTT. Its translation is CASSLDFDEKLFF.